Following are 27 T cell receptor beta chains from one sample sequenced in a study of cytomegalovirus exposure and HLA in healthy donors. PCR was performed using 60 Vbeta and 13 Jbeta primers. Sequencing used immunoSEQ multiplex PCR; TCRdb keeps in-frame clones, though not all of them. The profile shows 100,000 to 150,000 clones, 60% to 80% of them singletons. The sample was PBMCs. The receptors stem from a male donor in good health and CMV-seronegative.

The rearrangement links TRBV4-3 to TRBJ2-5; D is ambiguous. The CDR3 has 14 amino acids. Germline V lookup: CDR1 LGHNA, CDR2 YSLEER. V lost 1 base, J lost 0 bases, and 6 bases lay in between. The CDR3 nucleotides are TGCGCCAGCAGCCAAGCGTTCGACCAAGAGACCCAGTACTTC. Translated, it gives CASSQAFDQETQYF.

V usage is TRBV11-1 and J usage is TRBJ2-7; D gene uncertain. Trimming pared 5 bases from V and 2 bases from J, leaving 13 bases between. This CDR3 comprises 14 residues. CDR1 and CDR2 (germline): SGHAT, FQDESV (reference sequence). CDR3 coding DNA: TGTGCCAGCAGCCCCAGTACCCAAACCTACGAGCAGTACTTC. Its protein is CASSPSTQTYEQYF.

This clone appeared a few times. The chain uses TRBV27 and TRBJ2-7, with a tentative D call TRBD1 (5 bases). Germline assignment: CDR1 MNHEY and CDR2 SMNVEV (reference sequence). This CDR3 is built from 13 residues. V gave up 4 bases and J gave up 5 bases, with 12 bases separating them. DNA for the CDR3: TGTGCCAGCAGTTACCTGGGGCTGGACGAGCAGTACTTC. This encodes CASSYLGLDEQYF.

This chain joins TRBV7-9 and TRBJ2-1; no definite D call. The CDR3 is 14 residues long. From germline, CDR1 is SEHNR and CDR2 FQNEAQ (reference sequence). V lost 5 bases, J lost 4 bases, and 12 bases lay in between. The CDR3 loop reads CASSPTLVYNEQFF. The CDR3 region has the DNA TGTGCCAGCAGCCCCACTTTGGTGTACAATGAGCAGTTCTTC.

The chain has TRBV11-1 and TRBJ2-2; TRBD1 aligns across 7 bases. The CDR3 is 15 amino acids. Trimming cost V 4 bases and J 5 bases; bases outside gene matches: 7. CDR1 and CDR2 (germline): SGHAT, FQDESV (reference sequence). CDR3 in DNA: TGTGCCAGCAGCTCCTCCGGGACAGTGACCGGGGAGCTGTTTTTT. Protein product: CASSSSGTVTGELFF.

This chain joins TRBV11-2 and TRBJ1-1; D unclear. V was trimmed by 0 bases and J by 2 bases, leaving 13 bases between them. Germline lookup yields CDR1 SGHAT and CDR2 FQNNGV. The CDR3 runs 16 residues. CDR3 nucleotide sequence: TGTGCCAGCAGCTTAGACTCCCACAGTCCTAACACTGAAGCTTTCTTT. Amino acid sequence: CASSLDSHSPNTEAFF. The full variable domain, completed using reference TRBV11-2 and TRBJ1-1, is EAGVAQSPRYKIIEKRQSVAFWCNPISGHATLYWYQQILGQGPKLLIQFQNNGVVDDSQLPKDRFSAERLKGVDSTLKIQPAKLEDSAVYLCASSLDSHSPNTEAFFGQGTRLTVV.

This clone was observed a handful of times. V usage is TRBV7-9 and J usage is TRBJ2-7, with D tentatively TRBD2 (6 bases). Per the germline V gene, CDR1 is SEHNR and CDR2 is FQNEAQ (reference sequence). V lost 6 bases, J lost 2 bases, and 11 bases lay in between. This CDR3 contains 13 residues. CDR3: CASSGTYTYEQYF. CDR3 bases: TGTGCCAGCAGTGGGACTTATACCTACGAGCAGTACTTC.

V and J are TRBV7-2 and TRBJ2-5; TRBD2 aligns across 11 bases. Germline lookup yields CDR1 SGHTA and CDR2 FQGNSA. Losses at the gene ends were 5 bases for V and 6 bases for J; bases not matched to a gene: 8. The CDR3 spans 15 residues. The CDR3 coding sequence is TGTGCCAGCAGCCAGCGACTAGCGGGACGGAAGACCCAGTACTTC. It translates to CASSQRLAGRKTQYF. The full variable domain, in which reference TRBV7-2 and TRBJ2-5 provide the parts outside the CDR3, is GAGVSQSPSNKVTEKGKDVELRCDPISGHTALYWYRQSLGQGLEFLIYFQGNSAPDKSGLPSDRFSAERTGGSVSTLTIQRTQQEDSAVYLCASSQRLAGRKTQYFGPGTRLLVL.

The chain joins TRBV28 to TRBJ2-1; the D gene is possibly TRBD2 (5 bases). CDR3 length: 12 residues. V lost 1 base and J lost 10, with 8 bases in between. Germline V lookup: CDR1 MDHEN, CDR2 SYDVKM. The chain's CDR3 is CASSLLREEQFF. The CDR3 nucleotides read TGTGCCAGCAGTTTATTAAGGGAGGAGCAGTTCTTC.

The V and J genes are TRBV6-6 and TRBJ1-1; unclear D gene. V lost 0 bases and J 1 base, leaving 9 bases between the germline ends. The CDR3 length is 15 residues. Per germline, CDR1 MNHNY and CDR2 SVGAGI (reference sequence). In nucleotides, the CDR3 is TGTGCCAGCAGTTACTCGCCGGGGTCGAACACTGAAGCTTTCTTT. Amino acid sequence: CASSYSPGSNTEAFF.

The genes are TRBV2 and TRBJ1-5; the D is unclear. CDR1 and CDR2 from the germline V gene are SNHLY and FYNNEI. V was clipped by 8 bases and J by 1 base, with 6 bases between them. This CDR3 has 12 amino acids. The CDR3 bases are TGTGCCAGCGCGGCGAGCAATCAGCCCCAGCATTTT. Its translation: CASAASNQPQHF.

The chain is built from TRBV2 and TRBJ2-5; TRBD1 matches 10 bases. The J segment lost 7 bases and the V segment lost 5 bases, leaving 7 bases of the junction unmatched. CDR1 SNHLY and CDR2 FYNNEI come from the germline V gene. The CDR3 covers 14 residues. This CDR3 reads CASSNRDRGGTQYF. The CDR3 DNA sequence: TGTGCCAGCAGTAATCGGGACAGGGGAGGGACCCAGTACTTC.

The J gene is TRBJ2-7, the V gene TRBV10-3, with D possibly being TRBD1 (5 bases). Germline V gene sequence: CDR1 ENHRY, CDR2 SYGVKD. V lost 3 bases to trimming and J lost 5 bases, with 17 bases between them. The CDR3 loop spans 15 amino acids. CDR3 protein: CAISEGGGPRDEQYF. CDR3 in DNA: TGTGCCATCAGTGAAGGTGGTGGGCCCAGGGACGAGCAGTACTTC.

DNA for the CDR3: TGTGCCAGCAGCCTCTCCTCCCAAGAGACCCAGTACTTC. It encodes CASSLSSQETQYF. The J gene is TRBJ2-5, the V gene TRBV7-2; no clear D gene. The CDR3 spans 13 residues. Trimming took 5 bases from V and 1 from J, leaving 8 bases between them. Germline V gives CDR1 SGHTA, CDR2 FQGNSA.

The chain joins TRBV4-3 to TRBJ1-4, with 12 bases identical to TRBD1. V shed 1 base, J shed 7 bases, and the junction held 10 bases outside the gene matches. The germline CDR1 and CDR2 sequences are LGHNA and YSLEER. CDR3 length equals 18 residues. The CDR3 protein is CASSQGGTGGRTREKLFF. The DNA for the CDR3 is TGCGCCAGCAGCCAAGGTGGGACAGGGGGCCGAACGCGTGAAAAACTGTTTTTT.

The J gene is TRBJ2-3, the V gene TRBV9, with a tentative D call TRBD1 (5 bases). Trimming removed 0 bases at V and 4 bases at J, with 12 bases between. This CDR3 is 15 amino acids long. Germline V gene sequence: CDR1 SGDLS, CDR2 YYNGEE. As DNA, the CDR3 is TGTGCCAGCAGCGTAGAAGGGGCTTGGGCAGATACGCAGTATTTT. Translation: CASSVEGAWADTQYF.

V is TRBV6-5 and J is TRBJ2-7, with D unclear. Germline CDR1 is MNHEY and CDR2 is SVGAGI. V was shortened by 2 bases and J by 6 bases, with 11 bases between the two germline ends. The CDR3 runs 13 residues. The CDR3 nucleotides are TGTGCCAGCAGTTACCGCCTAGTGTCCGAGCAGTACTTC. It codes for CASSYRLVSEQYF.

This chain connects TRBV7-3 to TRBJ2-1; D remains ambiguous. V was pared by 2 bases and J by 0 bases, with 14 bases between. The germline V gene has CDR1 SGHTA and CDR2 FQGTGA. This CDR3 is built from 17 residues. The CDR3 sequence is CASSLGLFRSSYNEQFF. CDR3 nucleotide sequence: TGTGCCAGCAGCTTAGGGTTGTTCAGGTCCTCCTACAATGAGCAGTTCTTC.

This clone was observed a handful of times. This chain links TRBV18 with TRBJ2-7, with TRBD1 identical over 9 bases. In germline, CDR1 is KGHSH, CDR2 LQKENI. Unmatched junction bases numbered 6, after V lost 6 bases and J lost 0 bases. This CDR3 comprises 15 residues. The CDR3 coding sequence is TGTGCCAGCTCGCGGACAGGGGTCGGCTCCTACGAGCAGTACTTC. Its protein product is CASSRTGVGSYEQYF.

The table lists this clone with a few counts. V is TRBV28 and J is TRBJ2-1; TRBD2 matches at 13 bases. From germline, CDR1 is MDHEN and CDR2 SYDVKM. There are 17 residues in the CDR3. V gave up 4 bases and J gave up 7 bases; unmatched junction bases: 10. In nucleotides, the CDR3 is TGTGCCAGCAGTTCCCGGGGACTAGCGGGATCAGGGAATGAGCAGTTCTTC. Translation gives CASSSRGLAGSGNEQFF.

The chain carries TRBV6-4 and TRBJ1-6; D ambiguous. V dropped 6 bases and J dropped 0 bases, with 9 bases sitting between them. CDR3 length equals 15 residues. Germline loops: CDR1 MRHNA, CDR2 SNTAGT. The CDR3 nucleotides read TGTGCCAGCAGCAAAAGGAGCTCCTATAATTCACCCCTCCACTTT. Encoded protein: CASSKRSSYNSPLHF.

The V gene is TRBV6-5, the J gene TRBJ1-1; 7 bases match TRBD1. V dropped 6 bases and J dropped 1; count of bases not matched to a gene: 5. This CDR3 contains 14 residues. Looked up from germline, CDR1 is MNHEY and CDR2 is SVGAGI. This CDR3 is CASSRGTENTEAFF. For the CDR3, the DNA is TGTGCCAGCAGCCGAGGGACAGAGAACACTGAAGCTTTCTTT.

This chain connects TRBV7-2 to TRBJ2-3, with 11 bases fitting TRBD1. V lost 6 bases, J lost 3 bases, and 8 bases stayed unmatched. Germline assignment: CDR1 SGHTA and CDR2 FQGNSA. The CDR3 has 16 amino acids. CDR3 sequence: CASSLTGTGGTDTQYF. The CDR3 region has the DNA TGTGCCAGCAGTCTGACGGGGACAGGGGGGACAGATACGCAGTATTTT.

The genes are TRBV27 and TRBJ2-4, with 9 bases aligning to TRBD2. The CDR3 spans 22 residues. The germline gives CDR1 MNHEY, CDR2 SMNVEV (reference sequence). The J segment lost 3 bases and the V segment lost 1 base, leaving 22 bases of the junction unmatched. The CDR3 DNA follows: TGTGCCAGCAGTTTATACCGGCCGGGTGGCGGGAGGGCCAGGGGGGACAAAAACATTCAGTACTTC. It encodes CASSLYRPGGGRARGDKNIQYF.

This chain links TRBV7-9 with TRBJ2-1, with TRBD1 matching over 8 bases. Germline CDR1 and CDR2: SEHNR and FQNEAQ (reference sequence). The CDR3 loop spans 18 amino acids. V was pared by 0 bases and J by 2 bases, with 9 bases of the junction left unmatched. This chain's CDR3 is CASSLAGRGQVPYNEQFF. For the CDR3, the DNA is TGTGCCAGCAGCTTAGCGGGTCGGGGACAGGTACCCTACAATGAGCAGTTCTTC.

In its sample, this clone was seen a few times. This chain links TRBV5-1 with TRBJ1-6, with 9 bases lining up with TRBD1. CDR1 and CDR2 from the germline V gene are SGHRS and YFSETQ. Trimming removed 3 bases from V and 1 base from J; junction bases left unmatched: 17. The CDR3 covers 21 residues. As DNA, the CDR3 is TGCGCCAGCAGCTCCACTTCGATTCCCTGGGACAGGGTATCCTATAATTCACCCCTCCACTTT. Residues: CASSSTSIPWDRVSYNSPLHF.

This chain joins TRBV6-6 and TRBJ2-7; TRBD1 matches 7 bases. J lost 2 bases, V lost 5 bases, and 9 bases had no gene match. Germline assignment: CDR1 MNHNY and CDR2 SVGAGI (reference sequence). The CDR3 spans 15 residues. The chain's CDR3 is CASSPGLGTAYEQYF. The CDR3 DNA reads TGTGCCAGCAGTCCCGGCCTGGGGACAGCCTACGAGCAGTACTTC.